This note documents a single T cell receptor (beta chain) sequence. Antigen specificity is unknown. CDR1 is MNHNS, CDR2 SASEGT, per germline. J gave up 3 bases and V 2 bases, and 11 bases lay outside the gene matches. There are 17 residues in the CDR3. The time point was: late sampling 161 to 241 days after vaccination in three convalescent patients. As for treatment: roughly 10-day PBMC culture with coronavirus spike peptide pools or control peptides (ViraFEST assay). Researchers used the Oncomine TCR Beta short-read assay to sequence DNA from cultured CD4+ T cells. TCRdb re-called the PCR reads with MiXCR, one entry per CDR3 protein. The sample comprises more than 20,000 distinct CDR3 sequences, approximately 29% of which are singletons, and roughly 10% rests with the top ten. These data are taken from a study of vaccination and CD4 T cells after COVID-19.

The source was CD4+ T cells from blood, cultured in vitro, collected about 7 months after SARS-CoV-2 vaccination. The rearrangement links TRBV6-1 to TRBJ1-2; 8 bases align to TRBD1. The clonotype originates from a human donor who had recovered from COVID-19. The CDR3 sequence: CASSERQGWDLHYGYTF. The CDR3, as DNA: TGTGCCAGCAGTGAAAGACAGGGGTGGGATCTCCACTATGGCTACACCTTC.